These T cell receptor beta chains were read from a single sample in a study of blood T cell repertoires in COVID-19. The table came from immunoSEQ multiplex PCR; TCRdb's copy has only in-frame clones and leaves some out. The sample consists of 130,000 to 150,000 clones, about 85% of them appearing once. Sequenced sample: peripheral blood. The receptors come from a human donor with acute or convalescent COVID-19. The donor label of this sample is uncertain. The CDR3 runs from the conserved cysteine through the conserved F or W. The D gene is left open where the match is weak. Size values are once, few and many counts, or a class for expanded clones, and some rows have none.

TRBV27	.	.	TRBJ2-5	CASSLTGQGGGETQYF	TGTGCCAGCAGTTTGACCGGACAGGGAGGGGGAGAGACCCAGTACTTC
TRBV7-9	.	few	TRBJ1-1	CASSLEAGGAEAFF	TGTGCCAGCAGCTTAGAAGCGGGGGGAGCTGAAGCTTTCTTT
TRBV3-1/TRBV3-2	.	.	TRBJ1-5	CASSLTGSNQPQHF	TGTGCCAGCAGCCTTACAGGTTCCAATCAGCCCCAGCATTTT
TRBV28	TRBD1	.	TRBJ1-2	CASSSRDRVTYGYTF	TGTGCCAGCAGTTCCAGGGACAGGGTAACCTATGGCTACACCTTC
TRBV24-1	.	once	TRBJ2-1	CATSDLEPGVSNEQFF	TGTGCCACCAGTGATTTGGAACCGGGGGTAAGCAATGAGCAGTTCTTC
TRBV10-2	.	.	TRBJ1-1	CASTRQSNTEAFF	TGCGCCAGCACCCGACAGTCGAACACTGAAGCTTTCTTT
TRBV15	.	.	TRBJ1-1	CATSAQGNTEAFF	TGTGCCACCAGCGCACAGGGGAACACTGAAGCTTTCTTT
TRBV23-1	TRBD1	once	TRBJ1-3	CASSLTSRDRVGNTIYF	TGCGCCAGCAGTCTGACTTCCAGGGACAGGGTAGGAAACACCATATATTTT
TRBV1	.	.	TRBJ2-1	CTSSQGPAGVYEQFF	TGCACCAGCAGCCAAGGGCCGGCGGGGGTATATGAGCAGTTCTTC
TRBV5-4	.	once	TRBJ1-1	CASSVGRNTEAFF	TGTGCCAGCAGCGTTGGGAGGAACACTGAAGCTTTCTTT
TRBV6-5	.	.	TRBJ1-2	CATGSGQWDGYTF	TGTGCCACGGGGTCGGGACAATGGGATGGCTACACCTTC
TRBV3-1/TRBV3-2	TRBD2	.	TRBJ2-7	CASSRGSGRGVGNEQYF	TGTGCCAGCAGCCGCGGTTCTGGGCGGGGGGTAGGAAACGAGCAGTACTTC
TRBV27	TRBD1	.	TRBJ1-5	CASTLTGTSRQPQHF	TGTGCCAGCACTCTGACAGGGACATCACGTCAGCCCCAGCATTTT
TRBV4-2	.	once	TRBJ2-6	CASSQIAVPTGRSSGANVLTF	TGTGCCAGCAGCCAAATAGCCGTGCCGACAGGCCGAAGCTCTGGGGCCAACGTCCTGACTTTC
TRBV7-2	.	.	TRBJ1-5	CASSQGYVGNQPQHF	TGTGCCAGCAGCCAGGGGTATGTGGGGAATCAGCCCCAGCATTTT
TRBV4-2	TRBD2	.	TRBJ2-5	CASSQDRLAGGPGETQYF	TGTGCCAGCAGCCAAGATAGGCTAGCGGGGGGGCCAGGAGAGACCCAGTACTTC
TRBV29-1	TRBD1	.	TRBJ1-1	CSVGQGGTEAFF	TGCAGCGTGGGACAGGGAGGCACTGAAGCTTTCTTT
TRBV5-4	TRBD1	.	TRBJ1-1	CASSPAGTANTEAFF	TGTGCCAGCAGCCCTGCCGGGACAGCAAACACTGAAGCTTTCTTT
TRBV4-2	TRBD1	.	TRBJ1-4	CASSLPTTGTGYEKLFF	TGTGCCAGCAGCCTTCCGACTACCGGGACAGGGTACGAAAAACTGTTTTTT
TRBV28	.	.	TRBJ1-3	CASSKQGSGNTIYF	TGTGCCAGCAGCAAACAGGGCAGTGGAAACACCATATATTTT
TRBV4-3	TRBD2	.	TRBJ2-4	CASSQGGIAKNIQYF	TGCGCCAGCAGCCAGGGGGGGATAGCCAAAAACATTCAGTACTTC
TRBV2	.	.	TRBJ1-2	CASRPGGAYGYTF	TGTGCCAGCAGGCCGGGGGGGGCCTATGGCTACACCTTC
TRBV9	TRBD2	.	TRBJ2-2	CASSVRLAGGTGELFF	TGTGCCAGCAGCGTCAGACTAGCGGGAGGGACCGGGGAGCTGTTTTTT
TRBV3-1/TRBV3-2	TRBD1	.	TRBJ1-3	CASSPGTGDLSGNTIYF	TGTGCCAGCAGCCCGGGGACAGGGGACCTCTCTGGAAACACCATATATTTT
TRBV12-3/TRBV12-4	.	.	TRBJ1-4	CASAGGDNEKLFF	TGTGCCAGCGCGGGGGGCGATAATGAAAAACTGTTTTTT
TRBV29-1	.	.	TRBJ2-2	CSVAGQNTGELFF	TGCAGCGTTGCAGGGCAGAACACCGGGGAGCTGTTTTTT
TRBV30	TRBD1	.	TRBJ1-2	CAWMAGGSYGYTF	TGTGCCTGGATGGCAGGGGGTTCATATGGCTACACCTTC
TRBV6-5	.	.	TRBJ2-1	CASSSTTVSNEQFF	TGTGCCAGCAGTTCCACGACAGTCTCCAATGAGCAGTTCTTC
TRBV7-2	TRBD2	.	TRBJ2-2	CASSLTGLAGGYTGELFF	TGTGCCAGCAGCTTAACGGGACTAGCGGGAGGTTACACCGGGGAGCTGTTTTTT
TRBV5-1	.	.	TRBJ2-3	CASSLESSTDTQYF	TGCGCCAGCAGCTTGGAATCTAGCACAGATACGCAGTATTTT
TRBV29-1	TRBD1	.	TRBJ1-1	CSVGRDRGIGNTEAFF	TGCAGCGTTGGTAGGGACAGGGGAATCGGGAACACTGAAGCTTTCTTT
TRBV28	TRBD1	.	TRBJ1-1	CASSLVDRGAFF	TGTGCCAGCAGTTTAGTGGACAGGGGAGCTTTCTTT
TRBV5-1	TRBD1	.	TRBJ1-5	CASSPGTGGYQPQHF	TGCGCCAGCAGCCCCGGGACAGGGGGATATCAGCCCCAGCATTTT
TRBV12-3/TRBV12-4	TRBD1	.	TRBJ1-1	CASTGTANTEAFF	TGTGCCAGCACAGGGACAGCGAACACTGAAGCTTTCTTT
TRBV18	TRBD1	.	TRBJ2-4	CASSPLTGGEAKNIQYF	TGTGCCAGCTCACCATTGACAGGGGGCGAAGCCAAAAACATTCAGTACTTC
TRBV4-2	.	.	TRBJ1-3	CASSQVATNSGNTIYF	TGTGCCAGCAGCCAAGTAGCGACAAACTCTGGAAACACCATATATTTT
TRBV12-3/TRBV12-4	.	.	TRBJ2-1	CASSSNNEQFF	TGTGCCAGCAGTTCCAACAATGAGCAGTTCTTC
TRBV6-5	TRBD2	many	TRBJ2-7	CASSYKGGTYEQYF	TGTGCCAGCAGTTACAAGGGAGGGACTTACGAGCAGTACTTC
TRBV30	.	.	TRBJ1-1	CAWSVRGSTEAFF	TGTGCCTGGAGTGTGAGAGGAAGCACTGAAGCTTTCTTT
TRBV19	.	.	TRBJ2-4	CASSIVSPGLAKNIQYF	TGTGCCAGTAGTATAGTTAGTCCAGGGCTAGCCAAAAACATTCAGTACTTC
TRBV7-3	.	.	TRBJ2-5	CASSLSGRTQETQYF	TGTGCCAGCAGCTTAAGCGGCAGGACTCAAGAGACCCAGTACTTC
TRBV7-9	TRBD2	few	TRBJ2-1	CASSLGGGAYNEQFF	TGTGCCAGCAGCTTAGGCGGGGGGGCCTACAATGAGCAGTTCTTC
TRBV3-1/TRBV3-2	.	.	TRBJ2-3	CASSQGLGENTQYF	TGTGCCAGCAGCCAAGGACTAGGAGAGAATACGCAGTATTTT
TRBV19	.	.	TRBJ1-2	CASSMVVNYGYTF	TGTGCCAGTAGTATGGTAGTTAACTATGGCTACACCTTC
TRBV6-5	.	few	TRBJ2-5	CASSREPRETQYF	TGTGCCAGCAGCCGGGAGCCGCGAGAGACCCAGTACTTC
TRBV27	TRBD1	.	TRBJ1-5	CASSLKTGQGPHSNQPQHF	TGTGCCAGCAGTCTAAAAACGGGACAGGGCCCTCATAGCAATCAGCCCCAGCATTTT
TRBV7-8	TRBD1	.	TRBJ1-6	CASSQDRGNSPLHF	TGTGCCAGCAGCCAAGACAGGGGAAATTCACCCCTCCACTTT
TRBV6-5	.	.	TRBJ1-1	CASSTGGAGDTEAFF	TGTGCCAGCAGTACTGGGGGGGCCGGTGACACTGAAGCTTTCTTT
TRBV18	.	.	TRBJ2-2	CASSRSSVNTGELFF	TGTGCCAGCTCCCGTTCCTCAGTAAACACCGGGGAGCTGTTTTTT
TRBV7-2	TRBD2	.	TRBJ2-2	CASSLVAGGANTGELFF	TGTGCCAGCAGCTTAGTGGCGGGGGGAGCGAACACCGGGGAGCTGTTTTTT
TRBV29-1	.	.	TRBJ1-2	CSVSGEGGYTF	TGCAGCGTCTCTGGGGAGGGTGGCTACACCTTC
TRBV10-3	.	.	TRBJ1-1	CAISDRRLNTEAFF	TGTGCCATCAGTGATAGGCGGCTGAACACTGAAGCTTTCTTT